This T cell receptor beta chain originates from a study of T cells after yellow fever vaccination. Study-level results: Booster sampling recovered most clones from primary vaccination (roughly 96% CD4, around 90% CD8).

As regards this clonotype: The antigen is undetermined.

Each CDR3 protein is one row after TCRdb ran MiXCR on the 5' RACE reads. This table has fewer than 450,000 distinct CDR3 sequences, roughly 7.5% appearing once. This CDR3 has 16 residues. Trimming cost V 3 bases and J 0 bases, with 12 bases left between them. Germline loops: CDR1 MNHEY, CDR2 SMNVEV (reference sequence). The V gene is TRBV27, the J gene TRBJ2-4; TRBD1 might be the D (6 bases). The material was PBMCs, obtained around 45 days after the first yellow fever vaccination. The receptor was isolated from a man aged 18 to 29 who received the YFV17D yellow fever vaccine. The CDR3 sequence is CASSFWTAIAKNIQYF. The CDR3 nucleotides are TGTGCCAGCAGTTTTTGGACAGCGATAGCCAAAAACATTCAGTACTTC.